Listed below are T cell receptor beta chains from one sample, sequenced in a study of blood T cell repertoires in COVID-19. The repertoire was sequenced with immunoSEQ multiplex PCR; TCRdb's copy has only in-frame clones and lacks some. This sample has roughly 310,000 clones, with roughly 90% found just once. Sequenced sample: peripheral blood. These receptors were obtained from a woman aged 25 to 39 with COVID-19, enrolled during active disease. Both conserved end residues are part of each CDR3. Fields, in order: clone size, V gene, J gene, D gene, CDR3 DNA, CDR3 protein. The D gene is left open where the match is weak. Clone size is shown for a subset of rows, as once, few, many or a class of expanded clone.

size: NA
V: TRBV5-1
J: TRBJ2-1
D: TRBD2
DNA: TGCGCCAGCAGCTTGAGCCTAGCGGGATGGGATGAGCAGTTCTTC
CDR3: CASSLSLAGWDEQFF

size: NA
V: TRBV4-1
J: TRBJ2-7
D: NA
DNA: TGCGCCAGCAGCCGCTACCTCCGGGACACGAGTTACGAGCAGTACTTC
CDR3: CASSRYLRDTSYEQYF

size: NA
V: TRBV2
J: TRBJ1-3
D: NA
DNA: TGTGCCAGCAGGACAGGAGGCAACACCATATATTTT
CDR3: CASRTGGNTIYF

size: NA
V: TRBV27
J: TRBJ1-2
D: TRBD1
DNA: TGTGCCAGCAGTTTATCGGGACAGGGCTATGGCTACACCTTC
CDR3: CASSLSGQGYGYTF

size: NA
V: TRBV19
J: TRBJ2-1
D: TRBD1
DNA: TGTGCCAGTAGTAAAGGTGGGACAGGCATCCTGTACAATGAGCAGTTCTTC
CDR3: CASSKGGTGILYNEQFF

size: once
V: TRBV11-2
J: TRBJ2-7
D: NA
DNA: TGTGCCAGCAGCCAAAACGCGGTGAGCTCCTACGAGCAGTACTTC
CDR3: CASSQNAVSSYEQYF

size: NA
V: TRBV7-6
J: TRBJ2-1
D: TRBD2
DNA: TGTGCCAGCAGCCCTAGACTAGCGGGTTCCTACAATGAGCAGTTCTTC
CDR3: CASSPRLAGSYNEQFF

size: NA
V: TRBV23-1
J: TRBJ1-1
D: NA
DNA: TGCGCCAGCAGTGAGAGCTACAGGGTGAACACTGAAGCTTTCTTT
CDR3: CASSESYRVNTEAFF

size: NA
V: TRBV2
J: TRBJ2-4
D: NA
DNA: TGTGCCAGCGGACAGGGAGGGGCCAAAAACATTCAGTACTTC
CDR3: CASGQGGAKNIQYF

size: NA
V: TRBV28
J: TRBJ2-7
D: TRBD2
DNA: TGTGCCAGCAGTTTAATCGTGGTAGCGGGAGTAAGGGAGCAGTACTTC
CDR3: CASSLIVVAGVREQYF

size: NA
V: TRBV30
J: TRBJ2-3
D: NA
DNA: TGTGCCTGGAGTGTACCGGACACAATAGGGGATACGCAGTATTTT
CDR3: CAWSVPDTIGDTQYF

size: NA
V: TRBV19
J: TRBJ1-1
D: NA
DNA: TGTGCCAGTAGCCCGAGAGATCCGAACACTGAAGCTTTCTTT
CDR3: CASSPRDPNTEAFF

size: NA
V: TRBV27
J: TRBJ2-1
D: TRBD2
DNA: TGTGCCAGCCGCCCTCGCCTAGCGGGGTCCAATGAGCAGTTCTTC
CDR3: CASRPRLAGSNEQFF

size: NA
V: TRBV7-9
J: TRBJ1-5
D: TRBD1
DNA: TGTGCCAGCAGCTCGGGACAGGGAGGAGGGGAGCCCCAGCATTTT
CDR3: CASSSGQGGGEPQHF

size: NA
V: TRBV7-2
J: TRBJ1-2
D: TRBD1
DNA: TGTGCCAGCAGCCTCCCCCAGGGGGACTATGGCTACACCTTC
CDR3: CASSLPQGDYGYTF

size: NA
V: TRBV19
J: TRBJ1-2
D: NA
DNA: TGTGCCAGTAGTATACCGTTGGGCGCTGGCTACACCTTC
CDR3: CASSIPLGAGYTF

size: NA
V: TRBV9
J: TRBJ1-1
D: NA
DNA: TGTGCCAGCAGCGTAGTTATGAGCGGGGGCACTGAAGCTTTCTTT
CDR3: CASSVVMSGGTEAFF

size: NA
V: TRBV7-9
J: TRBJ1-4
D: NA
DNA: TGTGCCAGCAGCTTAGTAACGGTTGATGAAAAACTGTTTTTT
CDR3: CASSLVTVDEKLFF

size: NA
V: TRBV7-8
J: TRBJ1-2
D: NA
DNA: TGTGCCAGCAGCTTACAAGGGGTCCCCAGGGGAAACTATGGCTACACCTTC
CDR3: CASSLQGVPRGNYGYTF

size: NA
V: TRBV5-4
J: TRBJ2-5
D: TRBD1
DNA: TGTGCCAGCCAGCTTGGGGCGTCAGGGGGAGAGACCCAGTACTTC
CDR3: CASQLGASGGETQYF

size: NA
V: TRBV10-3
J: TRBJ1-2
D: TRBD1
DNA: TGTGCCATTGGACAGGGAAGTTATGGCTACACCTTC
CDR3: CAIGQGSYGYTF

size: NA
V: TRBV18
J: TRBJ2-7
D: TRBD1
DNA: TGTGCCAGCTCACCACCGAATACAGGGGGTGAGCAGTACTTC
CDR3: CASSPPNTGGEQYF

size: NA
V: TRBV4-1
J: TRBJ1-1
D: NA
DNA: TGCGCCAGCAGCCAAGGACACGGGGTGGGGACTGAAGCTTTCTTT
CDR3: CASSQGHGVGTEAFF

size: NA
V: TRBV19
J: TRBJ1-2
D: NA
DNA: TGTGCCAGTAGTATCTCTCGGCGGGCGGTGGAATATGGCTACACCTTC
CDR3: CASSISRRAVEYGYTF

size: NA
V: TRBV6-5
J: TRBJ1-5
D: TRBD1
DNA: TGTGCCAGCACCCGGGACAGGGATTTTGGTCAGCCCCAGCATTTT
CDR3: CASTRDRDFGQPQHF

size: once
V: TRBV19
J: TRBJ1-2
D: TRBD1
DNA: TGTGCCACCCTAGAATTTGGGACAGTTGGCTACACCTTC
CDR3: CATLEFGTVGYTF

size: NA
V: TRBV19
J: TRBJ2-5
D: NA
DNA: TGTGCCAGTAGTACAGGGGCAGGGTACCAAGAGACCCAGTACTTC
CDR3: CASSTGAGYQETQYF

size: NA
V: TRBV5-6
J: TRBJ2-1
D: TRBD2
DNA: TGTGCCAGCAGCCCCCAGACTAGCGGGAGGTCGGATGAGCAGTTCTTC
CDR3: CASSPQTSGRSDEQFF

size: NA
V: TRBV18
J: TRBJ2-1
D: TRBD2
DNA: TGTGCCAGCTCACCTACCATGACTAGCGGGAGGTCCTACAATGAGCAGTTCTTC
CDR3: CASSPTMTSGRSYNEQFF

size: NA
V: TRBV6-5
J: TRBJ1-2
D: TRBD1
DNA: TGTGCCAGCAGGGGCACAGGGGGTAACTATGGCTACACCTTC
CDR3: CASRGTGGNYGYTF

size: NA
V: TRBV10-2
J: TRBJ2-2
D: NA
DNA: TGCGCCAGCAGTGACTACTACCCGAACACCGGGGAGCTGTTTTTT
CDR3: CASSDYYPNTGELFF

size: NA
V: TRBV19
J: TRBJ2-1
D: TRBD2
DNA: TGTGCCAGTAGTAGGACTAGCGCACACAATGAGCAGTTCTTC
CDR3: CASSRTSAHNEQFF

size: NA
V: TRBV28
J: TRBJ1-5
D: TRBD1
DNA: TGTGCCAGCAGTCTTTTGGACAGGGACAATCAGCCCCAGCATTTT
CDR3: CASSLLDRDNQPQHF

size: NA
V: TRBV5-1
J: TRBJ1-1
D: NA
DNA: TGCGCCAGCAGCTTGATACAGGGGAACACTGAAGCTTTCTTT
CDR3: CASSLIQGNTEAFF

size: NA
V: TRBV5-1
J: TRBJ1-1
D: NA
DNA: TGCGCCAGCAGCTTAAACGGAGAGTTGAACACTGAAGCTTTCTTT
CDR3: CASSLNGELNTEAFF

size: NA
V: TRBV19
J: TRBJ1-5
D: NA
DNA: TGTGCCAGTAGTATAGAACAGGGAAGATATCAGCCCCAGCATTTT
CDR3: CASSIEQGRYQPQHF

size: NA
V: TRBV6-5
J: TRBJ2-1
D: TRBD2
DNA: TGTGCCAGCAGTTACGTTACTAGCGGGAGAACTGAGCAGTTCTTC
CDR3: CASSYVTSGRTEQFF

size: few
V: TRBV6-4
J: TRBJ2-1
D: TRBD2
DNA: TGTGCCAGCAGTGACAACTCAGGGACTAGCGGGAGTCAATGGTTCTTC
CDR3: CASSDNSGTSGSQWFF

size: NA
V: TRBV6-1
J: TRBJ1-2
D: TRBD1
DNA: TGTGCCAGCAGTGAGGGACAGGTAGCCTATGGCTACACCTTC
CDR3: CASSEGQVAYGYTF

size: NA
V: TRBV19
J: TRBJ2-7
D: TRBD1
DNA: TGTGCCAGTAGGAAGACAGGGTTGAACGAGCAGTACTTC
CDR3: CASRKTGLNEQYF

size: once
V: TRBV6-1
J: TRBJ1-6
D: NA
DNA: TGTGCCAGCAGTGAGTTGGACAGAGATAATTCACCCCTCCACTTT
CDR3: CASSELDRDNSPLHF

size: NA
V: TRBV4-1
J: TRBJ2-7
D: NA
DNA: TGCGCCAGCAGCCAAGCGGACACTTCCTACGAGCAGTACTTC
CDR3: CASSQADTSYEQYF

size: NA
V: TRBV2
J: TRBJ2-5
D: NA
DNA: TGTGCCAGCATCGTAGGGGGCCAAGAGACCCAGTACTTC
CDR3: CASIVGGQETQYF

size: NA
V: TRBV11-1
J: TRBJ2-1
D: TRBD1
DNA: TGTGCCAGCAGCTTAGCGCTCCCAGGGGGTTCCTACAATGAGCAGTTCTTC
CDR3: CASSLALPGGSYNEQFF

size: NA
V: TRBV7-8
J: TRBJ1-4
D: NA
DNA: TGTGCCAGCAGCTTCCGCGGGGGGTTTAATGAAAAACTGTTTTTT
CDR3: CASSFRGGFNEKLFF

size: NA
V: TRBV7-2
J: TRBJ1-2
D: TRBD1
DNA: TGTGCCAGCAGCTGGAAGAGCCGGGACAGTATCTATGGCTACACCTTC
CDR3: CASSWKSRDSIYGYTF